This TCR beta chain was recorded in a study of OX40 agonist ivuxolimab in advanced cancers. Clones were sequenced by immunoSEQ multiplex PCR, and TCRdb holds only the in-frame ones, with some missing. This table holds about 66,000 clones, around 89% found once. The CDR3 totals 13 residues. The germline V and J ends were trimmed by 4 bases and 3 bases, with 10 bases remaining between them. Germline V lookup: CDR1 MGHRA, CDR2 YSYEKL. This receptor was obtained from an adult with an advanced solid tumor such as melanoma, head and neck, liver or kidney cancer. The sequences come from CD4+ or CD8+ T cells sorted from blood, collected in a trial of the OX40 agonist ivuxolimab. The chain links TRBV4-1 to TRBJ2-7; D possibly corresponds to TRBD2 (6 bases). The CDR3 DNA follows: TGCGCCAGCAGCCCGGGAGTAGGCTACGAGCAGTACTTC. Amino acid sequence: CASSPGVGYEQYF.